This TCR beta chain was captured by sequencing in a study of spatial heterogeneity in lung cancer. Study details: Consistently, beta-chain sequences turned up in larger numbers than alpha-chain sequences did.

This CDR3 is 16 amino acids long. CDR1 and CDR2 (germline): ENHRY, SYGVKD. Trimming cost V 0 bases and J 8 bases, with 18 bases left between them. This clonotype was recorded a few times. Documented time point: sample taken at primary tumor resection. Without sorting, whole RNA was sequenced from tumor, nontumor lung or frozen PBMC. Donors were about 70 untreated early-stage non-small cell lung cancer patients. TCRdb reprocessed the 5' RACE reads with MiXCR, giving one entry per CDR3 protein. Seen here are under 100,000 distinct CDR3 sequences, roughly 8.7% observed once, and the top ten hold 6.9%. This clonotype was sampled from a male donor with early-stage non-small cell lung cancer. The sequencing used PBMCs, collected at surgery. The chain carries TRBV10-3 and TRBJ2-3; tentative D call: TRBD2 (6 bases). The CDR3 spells CAISESKDGGVGTQYF. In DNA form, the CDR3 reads TGTGCCATCAGTGAGTCGAAGGACGGGGGAGTTGGTACGCAGTATTTT.